This T cell receptor beta chain emerged from a study of CD8 T cells in ankylosing spondylitis. Study-wide findings and caveats: Blood of patients with ankylosing spondylitis appeared to be characterized by a TCR beta motif of several highly homologous variants.

The trim removed 2 bases at V and 6 bases at J, leaving 7 bases unmatched. CDR1 and CDR2 (germline): SGHRS, YFSETQ. The CDR3 contains 14 residues. This clonotype was seen repeatedly, ten times or more. Its specificity is not known. TCRdb redid the calling of the 5' RACE reads with MiXCR, one entry per CDR3 protein. The sample yields fewer than 450,000 distinct CDR3 sequences, roughly a sixth seen once. This TCR was recovered from a male donor with ankylosing spondylitis. Sample: blood, either unsorted or a sorted T cell fraction (not recorded which). The chain has TRBV5-1 and TRBJ1-2, with 7 bases fitting TRBD1. CDR3 coding DNA: TGCGCCAGCAGCTTAGGGGACAGTCTCCATGGCTACACCTTC. Protein: CASSLGDSLHGYTF.